This is a list of T cell receptor beta chains from one sample in a study of CD8+ T cells in alopecia areata. Sequencing used immunoSEQ multiplex PCR; TCRdb keeps in-frame clones, though not all of them. The sample has some 190,000 clones; roughly 60% are singletons. Sequenced here: CD4+ T cells sorted from blood, sampled between weeks 49 and 50, from a patient treated with tofacitinib. These receptors originate from a human donor with alopecia areata. Each CDR3 is given with its conserved first and last residue. The D gene is left open where the match is weak. The listing skips clone size in some rows; elsewhere it reads once, few, many or a size class.

V	J	size	D	DNA	CDR3
TRBV7-9	TRBJ1-6	.	.	TGTGCCAGCAGCCCCGGCAGGGGTGACTCACCCCTCCACTTT	CASSPGRGDSPLHF
TRBV5-4	TRBJ1-2	.	TRBD1	TGTGCCAGCAGCCAGGGACAGGGCCGGCCCTATGGCTACACCTTC	CASSQGQGRPYGYTF
TRBV23-1	TRBJ2-5	few	.	TGCGCCAGCATTCGGCAGTTACTGGAGACCCAGTACTTC	CASIRQLLETQYF
TRBV14	TRBJ2-7	few	TRBD2	TGTGCCAGCAGACCGGCGGGGGTATCCTACGAGCAGTACTTC	CASRPAGVSYEQYF
TRBV14	TRBJ2-7	.	.	TGTGCCAGCAGCCAAGACTACGAGCAGTACTTC	CASSQDYEQYF
TRBV27	TRBJ2-7	.	.	TGTGCCAGCAGTTTATTGGCAGGGGACCACGAGCAGTACTTC	CASSLLAGDHEQYF
TRBV5-1	TRBJ1-1	few	.	TGCGCCAGCAGCTTTGTCAACCAGAACACTGAAGCTTTCTTT	CASSFVNQNTEAFF
TRBV19	TRBJ2-1	.	.	TGTGCCCCCCCAAAGGGGCAGTTCTTC	CAPPKGQFF
TRBV9	TRBJ1-2	.	TRBD1	TGTGCCAGCAGCCCCCCGGGGGGACAGGGGATCTATGGCTACACCTTC	CASSPPGGQGIYGYTF
TRBV9	TRBJ2-7	.	TRBD1	TGTGCCAGCAGCGTAGGACAGGGATGGTACGAGCAGTACTTC	CASSVGQGWYEQYF
TRBV28	TRBJ2-5	.	.	TGTGCCAGCAGGTCCTCAAGGGGTTCGGAAGAGACCCAGTACTTC	CASRSSRGSEETQYF